This TCR beta chain stems from a study of response to subunit inactivated influenza vaccine (dated by TCRdb to between 2018 and 2020). A note on the overall study: To follow how T cells responded to a trivalent subunit inactivated influenza vaccine, the researchers relied on deep quantitative profiling of the T cell receptor repertoire.

The germline V gene yields ENHRY for CDR1 and SYGVKD for CDR2. Its CDR3 holds 15 amino acids, cysteine through phenylalanine. Kept here is only the CDR3 DNA, which spans 45 bases and is read in frame from base 1. V is shortened by 2 bases, J by 3 bases, and the region joining them spans 11 bases. This clonotype was counted at least ten times. Its binding antigen is unknown. No much larger clone exists at a distance of one base, and base qualities are not known. Libraries were made using RT-PCR. Sequencing was carried out with an Illumina HiSeq 2500. TCRdb reprocessed the public reads (quality trimming at Q25 with fastp, clone calling with MiXCR) and kept in-frame beta chains. Each CDR3 protein appears once, grouped with its most common genes and DNA. The sample has under 550,000 distinct CDR3 sequences on record, roughly 7.9% of them singletons. The top ten clones comprise about an eighth of the sample.

General findings and caveats noted by the study authors: It was suggested by the authors that each seasonal influenza vaccination may recruit only a limited number of new T cells.

The V and J genes are TRBV10-3 and TRBJ1-5; a tentative D call is TRBD1 (6 bases match). Sequenced material: PBMCs from blood, taken roughly 24 months after vaccination. The source is a man between 50 and 69 years old who received an inactivated influenza vaccine. Donor details come from another sample of the same person, matched by shared clones. The sequenced DNA is TGTGCCATCAGTGAGGCGGGACAAAACAATCAGCCCCAGCATTTT. This codes for CAISEAGQNNQPQHF.